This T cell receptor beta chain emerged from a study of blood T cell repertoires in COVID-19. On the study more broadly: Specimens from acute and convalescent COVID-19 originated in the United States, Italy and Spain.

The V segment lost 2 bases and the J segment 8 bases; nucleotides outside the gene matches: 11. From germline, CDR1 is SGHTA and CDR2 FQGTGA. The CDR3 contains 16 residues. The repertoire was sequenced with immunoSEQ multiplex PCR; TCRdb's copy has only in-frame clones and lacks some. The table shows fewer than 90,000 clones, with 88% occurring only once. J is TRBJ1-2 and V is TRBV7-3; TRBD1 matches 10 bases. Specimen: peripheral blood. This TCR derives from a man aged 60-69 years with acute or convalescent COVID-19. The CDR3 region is CASSLVPGQGFGGYTF. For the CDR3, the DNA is TGTGCCAGCAGCTTAGTCCCGGGACAGGGGTTCGGGGGCTACACCTTC.